This is a list of T cell receptor beta chains from one sample in a study of blood T cell repertoires in COVID-19. Sequencing used immunoSEQ multiplex PCR; TCRdb keeps in-frame clones, though not all of them. In the table there are over 300,000 clones, more than 70% of which are singletons. Sequenced: peripheral blood. These receptor sequences come from a man between 18 and 29 years old who had recovered from COVID-19. Each CDR3 is given with its conserved first and last residue. The order of the fields is D gene, V gene, clone size, J gene, CDR3 DNA, CDR3 protein. The D gene is left open where the match is weak. For some rows the clone size is stated as once, few or many, or as a class when expanded; others skip it.

TRBD2	TRBV7-8	NA	TRBJ2-1	TGTGCCAGCAGCTTAGTGGAGACTAGCGGGGCCTACAATGAGCAGTTCTTC	CASSLVETSGAYNEQFF
NA	TRBV5-1	NA	TRBJ2-1	TGCGCCAGCAGCTCCGCTATGACTATTCCCTACAATGAGCAGTTCTTC	CASSSAMTIPYNEQFF
TRBD1	TRBV4-3	NA	TRBJ1-1	TGCGCCAGCAGCCCTGACCCGGGACAGGGTATGTGGAACACTGAAGCTTTCTTT	CASSPDPGQGMWNTEAFF
TRBD2	TRBV3-1/TRBV3-2	NA	TRBJ2-5	TGTGCCAGCAGCCAAGATCTCGGGAGGGAGACCCAGTACTTC	CASSQDLGRETQYF
TRBD2	TRBV4-1	NA	TRBJ2-5	TGCGCCAGCAGCCAGGGAGCGGGGGGGGCTAGAGAGACCCAGTACTTC	CASSQGAGGARETQYF
NA	TRBV29-1	NA	TRBJ2-2	TGCAGCGTTGCGGAGGGGGCCGTGAGCACCGGGGAGCTGTTTTTT	CSVAEGAVSTGELFF
NA	TRBV7-2	NA	TRBJ1-1	TGTGCCAGCAGCCTCGACAGAGGCACTGAAGCTTTCTTT	CASSLDRGTEAFF
NA	TRBV18	NA	TRBJ1-2	TGTGCCAGCTCACCGAGAGATTATGGCTACACCTTC	CASSPRDYGYTF
TRBD1	TRBV2	NA	TRBJ1-2	TGTGCCAGCAGCGGGACGACAGGGGTAGGCTACACCTTC	CASSGTTGVGYTF
TRBD2	TRBV15	NA	TRBJ2-3	TGTGCCACCAGCAGAGGTGCCGGACTAGCGGGAGGCGATACGCAGTATTTT	CATSRGAGLAGGDTQYF
TRBD1	TRBV7-9	NA	TRBJ1-4	TGTGCCAGCAGCTTCGGACAGGGCAGAGTTAATGAAAAACTGTTTTTT	CASSFGQGRVNEKLFF
TRBD1	TRBV5-1	NA	TRBJ1-5	TGCGCCAGCAGCTTGGGGTCCAGTACAGGGGGCAATCAGCCCCAGCATTTT	CASSLGSSTGGNQPQHF
NA	TRBV4-3	NA	TRBJ1-1	TGCGCCAGCAGCCAGTCAGTGAACACTGAAGCTTTCTTT	CASSQSVNTEAFF
NA	TRBV5-1	few	TRBJ1-1	TGCGCCAGCAAGGCGGTGTTGAACACTGAAGCTTTCTTT	CASKAVLNTEAFF
TRBD2	TRBV29-1	NA	TRBJ2-1	TGCAGCGTTGAAGATCTCCCTAGCGGGAACTCCTACAATGAGCAGTTCTTC	CSVEDLPSGNSYNEQFF
TRBD1	TRBV11-2	NA	TRBJ1-2	TGTGCCAGCAGCCTGGGGGACAGGGTGGGCTATGGCTACACCTTC	CASSLGDRVGYGYTF
NA	TRBV9	NA	TRBJ1-3	TGTGCCAGCAGCGTAGCGAGCTCTGGAAACACCATATATTTT	CASSVASSGNTIYF
TRBD1	TRBV6-2/TRBV6-3	NA	TRBJ1-2	TGTGCCAGCAGTCTACCAGACAGGGGCCACCTCGAGGGGCTTGGTGACTATGGCTACACCTTC	CASSLPDRGHLEGLGDYGYTF
TRBD1	TRBV11-2	NA	TRBJ1-4	TGTGCCAGCAGCGCCCGGGACAGGGGGACTGAAAAACTGTTTTTT	CASSARDRGTEKLFF
NA	TRBV3-1/TRBV3-2	NA	TRBJ2-1	TGTGCCAGCAGCCAAGGTCCTAGCGCAGGTGAGCAGTTCTTC	CASSQGPSAGEQFF
NA	TRBV29-1	NA	TRBJ1-2	TGCAGCGTTGAAGGTGGTGGCAGGGACAAATATGGCTACACCTTC	CSVEGGGRDKYGYTF
TRBD1	TRBV5-1	NA	TRBJ2-3	TGCGCCAGCAGCTCCGGACAGGGAACGCGCACAGATACGCAGTATTTT	CASSSGQGTRTDTQYF
NA	TRBV19	NA	TRBJ1-3	TGTGCCAGTAGTATCCCGGTATCGATCGGAAACACCATATATTTT	CASSIPVSIGNTIYF
NA	TRBV6-5	NA	TRBJ2-7	TGTGCCAGCAGTACGGCTAGCGATGGCTACGAGCAGTACTTC	CASSTASDGYEQYF
TRBD2	TRBV7-2	NA	TRBJ2-1	TGTGCCAGCAGCTTTAGCGGGGGGGCCTACAATGAGCAGTTCTTC	CASSFSGGAYNEQFF
TRBD2	TRBV4-1	NA	TRBJ2-2	TGCGCCAGCAGCCAAGATCGTGGTAGCGGGAGACCTAACACCGGGGAGCTGTTTTTT	CASSQDRGSGRPNTGELFF
NA	TRBV24-1	NA	TRBJ2-1	TGTGCCACCAGTGCTACGGGGGCCTACAATGAGCAGTTCTTC	CATSATGAYNEQFF